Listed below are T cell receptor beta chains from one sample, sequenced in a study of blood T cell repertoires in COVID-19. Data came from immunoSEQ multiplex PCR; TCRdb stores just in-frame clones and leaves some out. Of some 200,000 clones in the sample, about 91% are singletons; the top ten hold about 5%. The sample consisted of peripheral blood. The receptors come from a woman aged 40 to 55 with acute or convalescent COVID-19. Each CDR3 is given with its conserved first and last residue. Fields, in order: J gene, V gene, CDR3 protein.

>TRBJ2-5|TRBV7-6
CASSQAGGSSIRETQYF
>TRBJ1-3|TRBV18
CASSPVERSSGNTIYF
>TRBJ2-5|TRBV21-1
CASSKGQGSQETQYF
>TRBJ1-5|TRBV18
CASSLGTGDSNQPQHF
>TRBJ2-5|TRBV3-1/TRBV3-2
CASSPPRDYQETQYF
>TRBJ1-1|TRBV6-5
CASSRSGFRTTEAFF
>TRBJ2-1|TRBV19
CASSTGTGYLNEQFF
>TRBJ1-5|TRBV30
CAWAAVTGINQPQHF
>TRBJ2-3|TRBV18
CASSPRGGHYGDTQYF
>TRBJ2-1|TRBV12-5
CASGSGTGDPYNEQFF
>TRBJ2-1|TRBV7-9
CASSLPSVRGSSYNEQFF
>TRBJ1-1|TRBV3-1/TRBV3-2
CASSQPPGQNTEAFF
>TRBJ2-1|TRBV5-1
CASSLAPIDADTSNEQFF
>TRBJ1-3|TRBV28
CASSFPTGNTIYF
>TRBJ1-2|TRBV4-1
CASSQERGQHYGYTF
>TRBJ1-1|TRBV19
CASSIGGLNTEAFF
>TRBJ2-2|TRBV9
CASSLNRAGGELFF
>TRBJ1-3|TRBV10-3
CAIRRTDLSGNTIYF
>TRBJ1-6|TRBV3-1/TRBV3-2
CASSQVTGSNNSPLHF
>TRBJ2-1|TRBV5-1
CASSLGLAGLSGTSSYNEQFF
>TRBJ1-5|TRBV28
CASSSALAPQPQHF
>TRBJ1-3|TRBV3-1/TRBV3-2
CASSQQSDGNTIYF
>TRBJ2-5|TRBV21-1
CASSTRGTSGPWREETQYF
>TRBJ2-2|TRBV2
CASRGRGSGELFF
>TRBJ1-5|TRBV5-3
CARSSRQGNQPQHF
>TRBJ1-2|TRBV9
CASSVSVEGLGGYTF
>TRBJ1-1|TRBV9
CASSGKEGLQTEAFF
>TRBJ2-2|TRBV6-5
CASGQKPNTGELFF
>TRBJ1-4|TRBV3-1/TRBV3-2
CASSQRTGSLSEKLFF
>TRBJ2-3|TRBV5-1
CASAQGTSGWFADTQYF
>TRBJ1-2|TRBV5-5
CASSLQGASYGYTF
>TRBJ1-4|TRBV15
CASYSGTTNEKLFF
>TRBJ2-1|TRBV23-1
CASSPRANEQFF
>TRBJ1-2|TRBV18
CASSPKGRGGARNYGYTF
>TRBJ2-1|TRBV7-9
CASSLDLAGYNEQFF
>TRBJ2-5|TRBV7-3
CASSQGLQETQYF
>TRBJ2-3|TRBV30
CAWSGSAGTDTQYF
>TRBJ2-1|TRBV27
CASTPGGLYNEQFF
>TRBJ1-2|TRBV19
CASSMPPGRGQGYYGYTF
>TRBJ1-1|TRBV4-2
CASSQQGTEAFF
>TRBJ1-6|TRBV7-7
CASSSRPGQGPKSLHF
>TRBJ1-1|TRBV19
CASSPQHGNTEAFF
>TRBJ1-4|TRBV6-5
CASSYRQGNSEKLFF
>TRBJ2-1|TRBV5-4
CASSLGSSGGAGEQFF
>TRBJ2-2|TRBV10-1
CASSARQGAAGELFF
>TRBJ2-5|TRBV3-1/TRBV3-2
CASSQDTGTGLETQYF
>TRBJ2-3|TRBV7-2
CASSSRTSGGIGFTDTQYF
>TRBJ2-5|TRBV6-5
CASTFGGEETQYF
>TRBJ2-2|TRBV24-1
CATSENRLAGVAGELFF
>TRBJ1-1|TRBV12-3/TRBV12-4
CASSKRRNTEAFF
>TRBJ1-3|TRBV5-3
CARSRGSGNTIYF
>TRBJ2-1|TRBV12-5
CASGTDRAYYNEQFF
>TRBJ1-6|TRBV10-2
CASARVTLNSPLHF